This T cell receptor (beta chain) was documented in a study of blood T cell repertoires in COVID-19. The CDR3 is 15 residues long. Per germline, CDR1 SEHNR and CDR2 FQNEAQ (reference sequence). V trimming: 1 base; J trimming: 5 bases; junction bases outside the gene matches: 7. Repertoires were generated with immunoSEQ multiplex PCR, while TCRdb's copy carries only in-frame clones and drops some. The repertoire has over 250,000 clones, 88% of them found once; the top ten carry approximately 2%. Specimen: PBMCs or T cells enriched from blood (not recorded which). This clonotype originated in a woman aged 55-70 years in a cohort exposed to, infected with or recovered from COVID-19 (not recorded which). The chain joins TRBV7-9 to TRBJ2-5; 7 bases are shared with TRBD2. In nucleotides, the CDR3 is TGTGCCAGCAGCTTAGTGCGGGGGAGGTGGGAGACCCAGTACTTC. Encoded protein: CASSLVRGRWETQYF.